The 20 T cell receptor beta chains reported below all come from one sample, sequenced in a study of blood T cells in healthy people across ages. Through a sample-barcoded 5' primer and a J-beta primer mix, a second PCR was run for roughly 7 to 12 cycles. MiXCR, applied by TCRdb to the 5' RACE reads, yields one record per CDR3 protein. The sample holds 800,000 or so distinct CDR3 sequences, approximately 25% seen once. This sample also appeared in a second study, on T cells of mothers and their children.

The sample was blood. The source of these receptors is a boy aged 5-17 years in good health.

This clonotype was picked up a small number of times. One end of the junction is discordant with germline, which a read error may explain. This sequence joins TRBV20-1 and TRBJ1-6; D is possibly TRBD1 (6 bases). The CDR3 extends over 10 amino acids. The germline CDR1 and CDR2 sequences are DFQATT and SNEGSKA (reference sequence). This CDR3 reads CSALQGFLVF. Here the CDR3 DNA reads TGCAGTGCCCTACAGGGTTTTTTAGTCTTT.

This clonotype was counted a few times. The rearrangement links TRBV2 to TRBJ2-5, with TRBD1 identical over 8 bases. The J call may be mistaken, given a closer DNA end match to TRBJ2-7. Germline values: CDR1 SNHLY, CDR2 FYNNEI. This CDR3 is 13 amino acids long. This chain's CDR3 is CASGAGGLYEQYF. The CDR3 nucleotides read TGTGCCAGTGGGGCAGGGGGCTTGTACGAGCAGTACTTC.

Only a few counts were recorded for this clonotype. The V gene is TRBV28, the J gene TRBJ2-3; D unresolved. From germline, CDR1 is MDHEN and CDR2 SYDVKM. The CDR3 extends over 15 amino acids. V gave up 8 bases and J gave up 2 bases, with 17 bases separating them. Here the CDR3 reads CASHSRRRLTDTQYF. The CDR3 coding sequence is TGTGCCAGCCACAGCCGACGGCGGCTCACAGATACGCAGTATTTT.

In its sample, this clonotype was seen once. V is TRBV7-2 and J is TRBJ1-1; D call uncertain. The germline V and J ends were trimmed by 1 base and 0 bases, with 9 bases remaining between them. There are 15 residues in the CDR3. Per germline, CDR1 SGHTA and CDR2 FQGNSA. This CDR3 is CASSLDGVMNTEAFF. The CDR3 bases are TGTGCCAGCAGCTTAGATGGGGTCATGAACACTGAAGCTTTCTTT.

This clonotype was seen a few times. The chain uses TRBV6-5 and TRBJ2-7; 7 positions agree with TRBD1. The germline V gene has CDR1 MNHEY and CDR2 SVGAGI. The CDR3 has 15 amino acids. V trimming: 6 bases; J trimming: 0 bases; junction bases outside the gene matches: 8. CDR3 in DNA: TGTGCCAGCAGCATAAAGGGGGCCTCCTCCTACGAGCAGTACTTC. Amino acid sequence: CASSIKGASSYEQYF.

This clonotype was seen more than once but under ten times. A junction boundary mismatches the germline segment, possibly from a read error. The chain joins TRBV6-4 to TRBJ2-2, with 13 bases aligning to TRBD2. The CDR3 is made up of 16 amino acids. From germline, CDR1 is MRHNA and CDR2 SNTAGT. The CDR3 nucleotides are TGCGCCAGCAGAAGGACTAGCGGGAGTTTGACCGGGGAGCTGTTTTTT. This sequence encodes CASRRTSGSLTGELFF.

In this sample, this clonotype turned up a few times. This rearrangement joins TRBV7-9 to TRBJ2-5; D ambiguous. The CDR3 spans 15 residues. V was shortened by 0 bases and J by 0 bases, with 8 bases between the two germline ends. CDR1 and CDR2 (germline): SEHNR, FQNEAQ (reference sequence). The CDR3 spells CASSLAPQYQETQYF. The CDR3, as DNA: TGTGCCAGCAGCTTAGCGCCGCAGTACCAAGAGACCCAGTACTTC.

This chain uses TRBV3-1 with TRBJ1-1; D gene uncertain. The CDR3 extends over 16 amino acids. CDR1 and CDR2 (germline): LGHDT, YNNKEL (reference sequence). The V end lost 3 bases, the J end lost 1 base, and 15 bases lay between the germline ends. The CDR3 here is CASSQRKSRGNTEAFF. DNA for the CDR3: TGTGCCAGCAGCCAGCGAAAAAGCCGGGGGAACACTGAAGCTTTCTTT.

This clonotype was counted between two and nine times. This rearrangement joins TRBV10-3 to TRBJ1-1; no clear D. Germline values: CDR1 ENHRY, CDR2 SYGVKD. V dropped 4 bases and J dropped 1 base, with 10 bases sitting between them. The CDR3 extends over 14 amino acids. The CDR3 DNA reads as TGTGCCATCAGTGTAGAAGGACCGAACACTGAAGCTTTCTTT. This encodes CAISVEGPNTEAFF.

The chain has TRBV6-5 and TRBJ2-5; no firm D call. Matching the DNA end better, TRBJ2-7 makes the J call doubtful. This CDR3 has 15 amino acids. The germline V gene has CDR1 MNHEY and CDR2 SVGAGI. CDR3 sequence reads: CASSPYSGSAGEQYF. In nucleotides, the CDR3 is TGTGCCAGCAGCCCTTATTCGGGCTCGGCCGGCGAGCAGTACTTC.

The chain combines TRBV7-9 with TRBJ2-1; 7 nucleotides agree with TRBD1. The CDR3 spans 13 residues. Germline values: CDR1 SEHNR, CDR2 FQNEAQ (reference sequence). Unmatched junction bases numbered 0, after V lost 7 bases and J lost 0 bases. CDR3 residues: CASTGGSYNEQFF. CDR3 nucleotides: TGTGCCAGCACAGGGGGCTCCTACAATGAGCAGTTCTTC.

This clonotype was observed a handful of times. This chain connects TRBV7-9 to TRBJ2-7, with D possibly being TRBD2 (5 bases). CDR1 SEHNR and CDR2 FQNEAQ come from the germline V gene (reference sequence). This CDR3 is 13 amino acids long. Trimming removed 8 bases at V and 2 bases at J, with 13 bases between. CDR3 in DNA: TGTGCCAGCGGAGCTAGCCGTACCTACGAGCAGTACTTC. Translated: CASGASRTYEQYF.

The chain uses TRBV4-1 and TRBJ2-5, with D perhaps matching TRBD2 (6 bases). In germline, CDR1 is MGHRA, CDR2 YSYEKL. V was shortened by 1 base and J by 5 bases, with 11 bases between the two germline ends. The CDR3 has 14 residues. CDR3 sequence reads: CASSQVGGAETQYF. CDR3 in DNA: TGCGCCAGCAGCCAAGTGGGGGGAGCCGAGACCCAGTACTTC.

The chain combines TRBV4-3 with TRBJ2-5, with 7 bases matching TRBD2. The J call may be in error: the DNA end matches TRBJ2-7 better. The V gene's germline CDR1 is LGHNA and CDR2 YSLEER. The CDR3 totals 17 residues. Here the CDR3 reads CASVHLAGVGPNYEQYF. CDR3 nucleotide sequence: TGCGCCAGCGTCCACTTGGCGGGAGTAGGGCCCAACTACGAGCAGTACTTC.

This chain connects TRBV28 to TRBJ1-2; TRBD1 matches 11 bases. Germline trimming cut 1 base from V and 11 bases from J; bases unmatched to any gene: 9. This CDR3 spans 15 amino acids. Germline V lookup: CDR1 MDHEN, CDR2 SYDVKM. CDR3 DNA sequence: TGTGCCAGCAGTTTATACCCCAGGACAGGGGGCGAGTACACCTTC. It encodes CASSLYPRTGGEYTF.

Only a few counts were recorded for this clonotype. The CDR3 protein is CASSKRFWQNSYEQYF. The DNA for the CDR3 is TGTGCCAGCAGCAAAAGGTTCTGGCAGAACTCCTACGAGCAGTACTTC. The V and J genes are TRBV21-1 and TRBJ2-7. TRBV21-1 is an annotated pseudogene. The CDR3 has 16 residues.

The chain joins TRBV28 to TRBJ1-6; TRBD1 agrees at 9 bases. The J segment lost 6 bases and the V segment lost 10 bases, leaving 4 bases of the junction unmatched. In germline, CDR1 is MDHEN, CDR2 SYDVKM. CDR3 length: 13 residues. Written as DNA, the CDR3 is TGTGCCAATTCGGGACAGGGTAATTCACCCCTCCACTTT. It specifies CANSGQGNSPLHF.

This chain's CDR3 is CASSVNRDSSYEQYF. CDR3 DNA: TGCGCCAGCAGCGTGAACCGGGACAGCTCCTACGAGCAGTACTTC. The V and J genes are TRBV5-1 and TRBJ2-7; 7 bases map to TRBD1. CDR1 and CDR2 from the germline V gene are SGHRS and YFSETQ. V lost 4 bases and J lost 0; bases outside the gene matches: 7. This CDR3 has 15 residues.

The chain joins TRBV6-6 to TRBJ2-4; TRBD2 aligns across 8 bases. The trim removed 8 bases at V and 0 bases at J, leaving 6 bases unmatched. Germline V gives CDR1 MNHNY, CDR2 SVGAGI (reference sequence). The CDR3 has 15 residues. The CDR3 sequence is CASSTGGTAKNIQYF. The DNA for the CDR3 is TGTGCCAGCTCTACGGGGGGGACAGCCAAAAACATTCAGTACTTC.

Only a few counts were recorded for this clonotype. The rearrangement links TRBV20-1 to TRBJ2-3; 10 bases are shared with TRBD1. CDR3 length equals 16 residues. The J segment lost 4 bases and the V segment lost 3 bases, leaving 10 bases of the junction unmatched. The V gene's germline CDR1 is DFQATT and CDR2 SNEGSKA (reference sequence). This chain's CDR3 is CSASPRQGAVSDTQYF. As DNA, the CDR3 is TGCAGTGCTAGTCCCCGACAGGGGGCCGTTTCAGATACGCAGTATTTT.